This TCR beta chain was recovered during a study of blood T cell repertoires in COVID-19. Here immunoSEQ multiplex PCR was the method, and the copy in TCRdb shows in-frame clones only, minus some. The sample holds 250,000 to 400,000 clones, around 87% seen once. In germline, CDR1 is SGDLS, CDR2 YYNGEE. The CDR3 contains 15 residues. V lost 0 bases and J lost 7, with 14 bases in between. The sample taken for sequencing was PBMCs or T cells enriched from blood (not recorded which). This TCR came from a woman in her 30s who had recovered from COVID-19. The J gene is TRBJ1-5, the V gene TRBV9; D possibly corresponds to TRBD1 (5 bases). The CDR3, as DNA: TGTGCCAGCAGCGTAGCAGGCAGGGAGGCACAGCCCCAGCATTTT. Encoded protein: CASSVAGREAQPQHF.